These 25 T cell receptor beta chains share one sample of origin, sequenced in a study of cytomegalovirus exposure and HLA in healthy donors. Primers included in the PCR were 60 Vbeta and 13 Jbeta primers. Using immunoSEQ multiplex PCR, the repertoire was profiled, and TCRdb retains in-frame clones only, with some absent. The listing records around 88,000 clones. Sequenced sample: PBMCs. The receptors stem from a girl aged 10 to 17 in good health and CMV-seropositive.

The chain uses TRBV18 and TRBJ2-3, with 9 bases aligning to TRBD1. V shed 0 bases, J shed 3 bases, and the junction held 4 bases outside the gene matches. The CDR3 is made up of 16 amino acids. Germline V CDR1 and CDR2: KGHSH, LQKENI. This CDR3 is CASSPPGTGRTDTQYF. The CDR3, as DNA: TGTGCCAGCTCACCACCGGGGACAGGGAGGACAGATACGCAGTATTTT.

This CDR3 reads CASSSRGDSDSPLHF. Written as DNA, the CDR3 is TGTGCCAGCAGCTCCAGGGGAGATAGTGATTCACCCCTCCACTTT. The J gene is TRBJ1-6, the V gene TRBV7-2, with D possibly matching TRBD1 (6 bases). Germline CDR1 SGHTA, CDR2 FQGNSA. The germline V and J ends were trimmed by 4 bases and 8 bases, with 15 bases remaining between them. The CDR3 has 15 amino acids.

The rearrangement uses TRBV5-1 and TRBJ2-1; D may be TRBD1 (5 bases). The ends were cut back, 0 bases at V and 5 bases at J, with 18 bases in the middle. Germline V gene data show CDR1 as SGHRS and CDR2 as YFSETQ. The CDR3 runs 17 residues. The chain's CDR3 is CASSLGPLGQGNNEQFF. CDR3 nucleotide sequence: TGCGCCAGCAGCTTGGGCCCGTTAGGGCAGGGAAACAATGAGCAGTTCTTC.

The chain recombines TRBV5-1 with TRBJ2-7; possible D gene TRBD1, 5 bases. V was cut by 1 base and J by 4 bases, with 15 bases left in between. Germline CDR1 SGHRS, CDR2 YFSETQ. The CDR3 totals 15 residues. CDR3 coding DNA: TGCGCCAGCAGCTTGTCCAGCAGGGTGGTGTACGAGCAGTACGTC. It specifies CASSLSSRVVYEQYV.

The rearrangement joins TRBV6-6 to TRBJ1-2, with no clear D. The CDR3 is made up of 10 amino acids. V lost 7 bases, J lost 8 bases, and 8 bases lay in between. Germline V gives CDR1 MNHNY, CDR2 SVGAGI (reference sequence). In DNA, the CDR3 is TGTGCCAGCAAATCTAAGGGCTACACCTTC. This encodes CASKSKGYTF.

This sequence joins TRBV4-3 and TRBJ1-5, with a tentative D call TRBD1 (5 bases). The V gene lost 0 bases and the J gene lost 9 bases, with 15 bases spanning the gap. This CDR3 spans 15 amino acids. The germline gives CDR1 LGHNA, CDR2 YSLEER. The CDR3 is CASSQDLGAVGPQHF. DNA for the CDR3: TGCGCCAGCAGCCAAGATCTTGGGGCCGTGGGGCCCCAGCATTTT.

This chain links TRBV4-2 with TRBJ2-7, with D perhaps TRBD1 (5 bases). V lost 3 bases to trimming and J lost 6 bases, with 12 bases between them. The CDR3 spans 13 residues. Germline V CDR1 and CDR2: LGHNA, YNFKEQ. As DNA, the CDR3 is TGTGCCAGCAGCCATTACCAGGGTGTCGAGCAGTACGTC. Translated, it gives CASSHYQGVEQYV.

The chain couples TRBV29-1 to TRBJ2-2, with 14 positions matching TRBD2. The CDR3 consists of 16 residues. Trimming cost V 1 base and J 7 bases; bases outside gene matches: 5. Germline V lookup: CDR1 SQVTM, CDR2 ANQGSEA. This chain's CDR3 is CSVEGLAGGRGGELFF. Written as DNA, the CDR3 is TGCAGCGTTGAAGGACTAGCGGGGGGGCGAGGCGGGGAGCTGTTTTTT.

This chain joins TRBV15 and TRBJ2-5; D not resolved. This CDR3 has 14 amino acids. Germline V gene data show CDR1 as LNHNV and CDR2 as YYDKDF (reference sequence). With 1 base removed from V and 0 bases from J, the gap between germline ends came to 6 bases. This chain's CDR3 is CATSRGANQETQYF. In DNA, the CDR3 is TGTGCCACCAGCAGAGGGGCCAACCAAGAGACCCAGTACTTC.

The chain uses TRBV4-2 and TRBJ1-1, with 7 bases lining up with TRBD1. V lost 6 bases, J lost 0 bases, and 7 bases stayed unmatched. The CDR3 covers 15 residues. Looked up from germline, CDR1 is LGHNA and CDR2 is YNFKEQ. Here the CDR3 reads CASSRDSYMNTEAFF. DNA of the CDR3: TGTGCCAGCAGTCGGGACAGTTATATGAACACTGAAGCTTTCTTT.

This chain links TRBV5-6 with TRBJ2-2, with TRBD1 identical over 7 bases. The CDR3 sequence is 17 residues long. Germline CDR1 is SGHDT and CDR2 is YYEEEE. V was pared by 0 bases and J by 3 bases, with 8 bases of the junction left unmatched. The CDR3 region is CASSLGAGGLDTGELFF. In DNA form, the CDR3 reads TGTGCCAGCAGCTTGGGGGCAGGGGGTTTAGACACCGGGGAGCTGTTTTTT.

CDR3 DNA: TGTGCCAGCCGAGGACAGGGGGAGGGACAGACCCAGTACTTC. This encodes CASRGQGEGQTQYF. V and J are TRBV19 and TRBJ2-5, with 10 positions matching TRBD1. Germline V CDR1 and CDR2: LNHDA, SQIVND (reference sequence). Trimming cost V 9 bases and J 6 bases; bases outside gene matches: 10. CDR3 length: 14 amino acids.

The chain has TRBV28 and TRBJ2-3; TRBD1 agrees at 12 bases. There are 16 residues in the CDR3. V lost 6 bases, J lost 4 bases, and 8 bases stayed unmatched. Germline loops: CDR1 MDHEN, CDR2 SYDVKM. CDR3 region: CASRDPGTGGADTQYF. The CDR3 DNA follows: TGTGCCAGCAGGGACCCCGGGACAGGGGGCGCAGATACGCAGTATTTT.

The chain has TRBV25-1 and TRBJ2-7, with D possibly matching TRBD1 (6 bases). Between the trimmed V and J ends, which lost 8 bases and 5 bases, there was a span of 22 bases. The germline V gene has CDR1 MGHDK and CDR2 SYGVNS. CDR3 size: 15 residues. DNA of the CDR3: TGTGCCAGCTTAGGGGACGGGTGGACAGTAAACGAGCAGTACTTC. It yields the protein CASLGDGWTVNEQYF.

This chain uses TRBV19 with TRBJ2-7; D may be TRBD1 (5 bases). With 3 bases removed from V and 3 bases from J, the gap between germline ends came to 9 bases. The CDR3 totals 13 residues. Germline CDR1 and CDR2: LNHDA and SQIVND (reference sequence). The CDR3 is CASSMGLGYEQYV. In nucleotides, the CDR3 is TGTGCCAGTAGTATGGGGCTGGGCTACGAGCAGTACGTC.

This chain connects TRBV27 to TRBJ1-1, with TRBD1 matching over 8 bases. V gave up 4 bases and J gave up 10 bases; unmatched junction bases: 8. CDR1 and CDR2 (germline): MNHEY, SMNVEV (reference sequence). The CDR3 totals 13 residues. CDR3 nucleotides: TGTGCCAGCAGTTCCGGGACAGGTGTAGGAGCTTTCTTT. This encodes CASSSGTGVGAFF.

The gene calls are TRBV5-1 and TRBJ2-7; weak D call: TRBD2 (7 bases). Per germline, CDR1 SGHRS and CDR2 YFSETQ. V was cut by 0 bases and J by 2 bases, with 12 bases left in between. The CDR3 is 15 residues long. CDR3 loop: CASSLGPGGPYEQYV. The CDR3 bases are TGCGCCAGCAGCTTGGGGCCGGGGGGCCCCTACGAGCAGTACGTC.

As concerns this clone: Relative to the germline gene, one junction end is altered; a read error may explain this. The chain uses TRBV30 and TRBJ1-3; D perhaps matches TRBD1 (5 bases). This CDR3 spans 15 amino acids. Germline assignment: CDR1 GTSNPN and CDR2 SVGIG (reference sequence). CDR3 sequence: CAGSVGGSSGNTIYF. The CDR3 nucleotides read TGTGCCGGGAGTGTGGGGGGGAGCTCTGGAAACACCATATATTTT.

Points on this clone: A read error may account for a junction end that differs from germline. The CDR3: CASSYSRGSPLHF. CDR3 bases: TGTGCCAGCAGCTACTCCCGAGGTTCACCCCTCCACTTT. V is TRBV6-5 and J is TRBJ1-6; no definite D call. This CDR3 contains 13 residues. Germline-derived CDR1 and CDR2 are MNHEY and SVGAGI.

The genes are TRBV6-5 and TRBJ2-3; 11 bases align to TRBD2. Germline V gene data show CDR1 as MNHEY and CDR2 as SVGAGI. Trimming cost V 6 bases and J 3 bases; bases outside gene matches: 5. The CDR3 covers 15 residues. The CDR3 loop is CASRLLAGDTDTQYF. The DNA of the CDR3 is TGTGCCAGCAGGCTACTAGCGGGGGATACAGATACGCAGTATTTT.

The J gene is TRBJ2-5, the V gene TRBV18; 7 bases match TRBD2. The germline V gene encodes CDR1 KGHSH and CDR2 LQKENI. This CDR3 region has 15 residues. The V gene end was trimmed by 3 bases and the J gene end by 5 bases; junction bases not matched to a gene: 9. The CDR3 sequence: CASSPQGLVGETQYF. CDR3 sequence (DNA): TGTGCCAGCTCACCCCAAGGACTAGTAGGGGAGACCCAGTACTTC.

The chain uses TRBV6-5 and TRBJ2-7; 10 bases fit TRBD1. Trimming cost V 8 bases and J 5 bases; bases outside gene matches: 3. The CDR3 has 12 residues. Germline V gene lookup returns CDR1 MNHEY and CDR2 SVGAGI. In DNA, the CDR3 is TGTGCCAGCGGACAGGGGGAGAACGAGCAGTACGTC. Translated, it gives CASGQGENEQYV.

The chain combines TRBV29-1 with TRBJ2-7; D not certain. CDR1 SQVTM and CDR2 ANQGSEA come from the germline V gene. Trimming cost V 3 bases and J 8 bases, with 14 bases left between them. This CDR3 contains 12 residues. The CDR3 DNA reads as TGCAGCGTTGAGGGCCATGATTTGAAGCAGTACGTC. It yields the protein CSVEGHDLKQYV.

The V gene is TRBV7-6, the J gene TRBJ1-2; 8 bases map to TRBD1. This CDR3 is 18 amino acids long. With 5 bases clipped from V and 4 bases from J, the junction kept 18 bases outside the gene matches. Germline lookup yields CDR1 SGHVS and CDR2 FNYEAQ. CDR3 DNA: TGTGCCAGCAGCCAGGTACCTCCACAGGGGGAATTCCCCTATGGCTACACCTTC. Protein product: CASSQVPPQGEFPYGYTF.

The chain employs TRBV6-5 and TRBJ1-6; 7 bases align to TRBD1. Germline CDR1 is MNHEY and CDR2 is SVGAGI. The CDR3 consists of 15 residues. V lost 3 bases, J lost 10 bases, and 9 bases stayed unmatched. The CDR3 DNA sequence: TGTGCCAGCAGTTATAACAGGGGTTCTTACTCACCCCTCCACTTT. Protein: CASSYNRGSYSPLHF.